Following are 20 T cell receptor beta chains from one sample sequenced in a study of monozygotic twins with inflammatory bowel disease. TCRdb re-called the 5' RACE reads, yielding one record per CDR3 amino acid sequence without DNA. Its clone listing holds hundreds of thousands of distinct CDR3 sequences. The source material was blood. These receptors were collected from a human donor with ulcerative colitis or Crohn's disease, or a healthy co-twin of an affected twin (not recorded which).

The chain employs TRBV27 and TRBJ1-5; the D gene TCRdb calls, TRBD1, cannot be checked with no DNA. The CDR3 covers 15 residues. In germline, CDR1 is MNHEY, CDR2 SMNVEV (reference sequence). This chain's CDR3 is CASSAQGDNNQPQHF.

This chain joins TRBV5-1 and TRBJ2-1; without DNA, the TCRdb call of TRBD2 cannot be checked. The CDR3 has 15 residues. CDR1 and CDR2 from the germline V gene are SGHRS and YFSETQ. CDR3 residues: CASSKIAGGYNEQFF.

The chain joins TRBV19 to TRBJ2-1; TCRdb names TRBD2, which stays unverified in the absence of DNA. This CDR3 comprises 13 residues. From germline, CDR1 is LNHDA and CDR2 SQIVND (reference sequence). Here the CDR3 reads CASSTAGLLYQFF. The entire variable domain, with the rest obtained from reference TRBV19 and TRBJ2-1, is as follows: DGGITQSPKYLFRKEGQNVTLSCEQNLNHDAMYWYRQDPGQGLRLIYYSQIVNDFQKGDIAEGYSVSREKKESFPLTVTSAQKNPTAFYLCASSTAGLLYQFFGPGTRLTVL.

V gene TRBV7-3 combines with J gene TRBJ2-2. Looked up from germline, CDR1 is SGHTA and CDR2 is FQGTGA. CDR3 length: 15 amino acids. CDR3 in amino acids: CASTPEPLNTGELFF.

The gene calls are TRBV28 and TRBJ2-5; TCRdb's assignment of TRBD1 cannot be checked, as there is no DNA. The V gene's germline CDR1 is MDHEN and CDR2 SYDVKM. The CDR3 consists of 13 residues. The CDR3: CASRGQPQETQYF.

The genes are TRBV5-1 and TRBJ2-7; TCRdb lists TRBD1, though no DNA is available to test this call. Germline V gene sequence: CDR1 SGHRS, CDR2 YFSETQ. This CDR3 contains 13 residues. Here the CDR3 reads CASSLVDNYEQYF.

The rearrangement uses TRBV5-1 and TRBJ1-1; the TCRdb call, TRBD1, lacks DNA for checking. The CDR3 is 11 residues long. Looked up from germline, CDR1 is SGHRS and CDR2 is YFSETQ. CDR3 protein: CASSLGTQAFF.

V gene TRBV20-1 combines with J gene TRBJ1-6; TCRdb's D call, TRBD1, is unchecked because there is no DNA. CDR3 length: 11 residues. Germline V CDR1 and CDR2: DFQATT, SNEGSKA (reference sequence). CDR3 residues: CSAQAGSPLHF.

This rearrangement joins TRBV12-3 or TRBV12-4 to TRBJ1-6. The CDR3 is 13 residues long. The CDR3 spells CASKSLKNSPLHF.

CDR3 protein: CASSYSKGNSPLHF. The V and J genes are TRBV6-5 and TRBJ1-6. CDR1 and CDR2 from the germline V gene are MNHEY and SVGAGI. The CDR3 covers 14 residues.

This chain joins TRBV10-1 and TRBJ2-2. Germline-derived CDR1 and CDR2 are WNHNN and SYGVQD (reference sequence). The length of the CDR3 is 14 residues. The CDR3 is CASSEEPVAGELFF.

This chain joins TRBV29-1 and TRBJ1-4; TCRdb reports TRBD1, a call that lacks DNA to check it against. Germline values: CDR1 SQVTM, CDR2 ANQGSEA. The CDR3 consists of 12 residues. Here the CDR3 reads CSAAAGWEKLFF. The full variable domain, its missing parts supplied by reference TRBV29-1 and TRBJ1-4, is SAVISQKPSRDICQRGTSLTIQCQVDSQVTMMFWYRQQPGQSLTLIATANQGSEATYESGFVIDKFPISRPNLTFSTLTVSNMSPEDSSIYLCSAAAGWEKLFFGSGTQLSVL.

The chain employs TRBV5-1 and TRBJ1-1; with no DNA, the TCRdb D assignment of TRBD1 cannot be verified. The length of the CDR3 is 14 residues. The germline CDR1 and CDR2 sequences are SGHRS and YFSETQ. CDR3 amino acids: CASRLNTGNTEAFF. Together with reference TRBV5-1 and TRBJ1-1, the CDR3 gives the full variable domain: KAGVTQTPRYLIKTRGQQVTLSCSPISGHRSVSWYQQTPGQGLQFLFEYFSETQRNKGNFPGRFSGRQFSNSRSEMNVSTLELGDSALYLCASRLNTGNTEAFFGQGTRLTVV.

The V gene is TRBV7-9, the J gene TRBJ2-7; TCRdb lists TRBD1, though no DNA is available to test this call. The CDR3 covers 12 residues. In germline, CDR1 is SEHNR, CDR2 FQNEAQ (reference sequence). CDR3 loop: CASSDRVGEQYF.

The chain joins TRBV20-1 to TRBJ2-5; there is no DNA to check the TCRdb D call of TRBD1. The germline V gene has CDR1 DFQATT and CDR2 SNEGSKA (reference sequence). This CDR3 has 13 amino acids. CDR3 residues: CSARPAQWETQYF.

The chain links TRBV30 to TRBJ2-1. Germline CDR1 reads GTSNPN; CDR2 reads SVGIG (reference sequence). This CDR3 has 13 residues. The chain's CDR3 is CAWRISHSNEQFF.

The rearrangement links TRBV15 to TRBJ2-2; with no DNA, the TCRdb D assignment of TRBD1 cannot be verified. Germline CDR1 and CDR2: LNHNV and YYDKDF (reference sequence). This CDR3 spans 19 amino acids. The CDR3 loop reads CATSRDPSQGRVHTGELFF.

The chain carries TRBV21-1 and TRBJ2-7; TCRdb indicates TRBD1, and absent DNA this call remains unverified. TRBV21-1 counts as a pseudogene. This CDR3 is built from 15 residues. CDR3 in amino acids: CASSRRDRGGYEQYF.

The chain recombines TRBV6-5 with TRBJ2-5; TCRdb calls TRBD2, which cannot be checked without DNA. Germline values: CDR1 MNHEY, CDR2 SVGAGI. The CDR3 contains 15 residues. The CDR3 sequence: CASSYSLAGYETQYF.

The rearrangement links TRBV2 to TRBJ2-5; the D gene TCRdb calls, TRBD1, cannot be checked with no DNA. Germline-derived CDR1 and CDR2 are SNHLY and FYNNEI. The CDR3 length is 15 residues. The CDR3 region is CASSVKGRVQETQYF.